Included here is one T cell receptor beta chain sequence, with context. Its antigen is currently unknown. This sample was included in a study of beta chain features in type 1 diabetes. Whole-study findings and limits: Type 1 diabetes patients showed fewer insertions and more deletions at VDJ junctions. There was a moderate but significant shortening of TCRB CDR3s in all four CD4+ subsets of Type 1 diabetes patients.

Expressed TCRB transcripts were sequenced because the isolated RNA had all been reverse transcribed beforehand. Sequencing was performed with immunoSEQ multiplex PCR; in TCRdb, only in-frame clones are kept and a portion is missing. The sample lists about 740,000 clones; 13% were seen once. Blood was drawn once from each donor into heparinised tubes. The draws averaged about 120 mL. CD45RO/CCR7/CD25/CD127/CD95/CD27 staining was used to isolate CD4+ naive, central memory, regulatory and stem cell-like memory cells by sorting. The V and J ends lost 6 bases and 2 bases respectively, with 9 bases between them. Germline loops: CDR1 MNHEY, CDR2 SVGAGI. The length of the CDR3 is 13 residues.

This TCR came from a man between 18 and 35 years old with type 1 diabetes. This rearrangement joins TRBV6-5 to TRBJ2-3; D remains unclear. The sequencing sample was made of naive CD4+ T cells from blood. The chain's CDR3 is CASSQYYTDTQYF. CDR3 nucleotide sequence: TGTGCCAGCAGCCAATACTACACAGATACGCAGTATTTT.